The next 5 T cell receptor beta chains were all read from a single sample in a study of T cell responses to AZD1222 COVID-19 vaccine. Generated by immunoSEQ multiplex PCR, the TCRdb table keeps only in-frame clones and is missing some. The sample shows 80,000 or so clones, over 80% of them seen only once. This specimen was peripheral blood, taken on day 0 of AZD1222 vaccination. These receptors were obtained from an adult in good health.

V is TRBV4-2 and J is TRBJ2-3; the match to TRBD1 covers 7 bases. With 5 bases clipped from V and 2 bases from J, the junction kept 10 bases outside the gene matches. Germline CDR1 is LGHNA and CDR2 is YNFKEQ. The CDR3 spans 16 residues. CDR3 coding DNA: TGTGCCAGCAGCGGTCAGACAGGGATGATCACAGATACGCAGTATTTT. Its translation: CASSGQTGMITDTQYF.

This rearrangement joins TRBV6-5 to TRBJ2-7; D is ambiguous. The germline V gene has CDR1 MNHEY and CDR2 SVGAGI. Trimming cost V 2 bases and J 6 bases, with 8 bases left between them. The CDR3 spans 12 residues. The CDR3 sequence: CASSYEGTEQYF. The CDR3 nucleotides are TGTGCCAGCAGTTACGAAGGTACCGAGCAGTACTTC.

The chain carries TRBV19 and TRBJ1-2; a weak D match, TRBD1 (5 bases). V lost 3 bases and J 4 bases, leaving 15 bases between the germline ends. Germline loops: CDR1 LNHDA, CDR2 SQIVND (reference sequence). CDR3 size: 15 residues. The CDR3 nucleotides read TGTGCCAGTAGTATTGGGAACAGGAGGATCTATGGCTACACCTTC. It yields the protein CASSIGNRRIYGYTF.

This chain joins TRBV24-1 and TRBJ1-2; 7 nucleotides line up with TRBD1. V was clipped by 4 bases and J by 4 bases; unmatched bases: 5. CDR1 KGHDR and CDR2 SFDVKD come from the germline V gene. CDR3 length: 14 amino acids. The CDR3 spells CATSDWDSIYGYTF. CDR3 coding DNA: TGTGCCACCAGTGACTGGGACAGTATCTATGGCTACACCTTC.

This chain joins TRBV7-9 and TRBJ1-1; D not certain. There are 14 residues in the CDR3. Trimming left V 5 bases short and J 0 bases short, with 10 bases between. Germline V CDR1 and CDR2: SEHNR, FQNEAQ (reference sequence). CDR3 residues: CASSRETLNTEAFF. CDR3 bases: TGTGCCAGCAGCCGGGAGACCTTGAACACTGAAGCTTTCTTT.